A single T cell receptor beta chain is shown here with its context. Its cognate antigen is unknown. With V trimmed by 8 bases and J by 3 bases, 12 bases remained unmatched. From germline, CDR1 is MNHNY and CDR2 SVGAGI (reference sequence). CDR3 length equals 16 residues. This entry belongs to a study of cytomegalovirus exposure and HLA in healthy donors. Primers for the PCR totalled 60 Vbeta and 13 Jbeta. Generated by immunoSEQ multiplex PCR, the TCRdb table keeps only in-frame clones and is missing some. The data show 100,000 to 150,000 clones, with 83% seen just once and approximately 3.5% held by the top ten. Study conclusions and caveats: Many donors shared some public TCRs, even though most TCR sequences were rare.

This TCR was recovered from a woman in her thirties or forties in good health and CMV-seropositive. V usage is TRBV6-6 and J usage is TRBJ2-7; 11 positions agree with TRBD2. Sample: PBMCs. CDR3 bases: TGTGCCAGCGGAGAATTTACCGGGACTAGCGGCTACGAGCAGTACTTC. Protein: CASGEFTGTSGYEQYF.